The following is a T cell receptor beta chain sequence with its context. No DNA is shown, since the ends of the CDR3 on it are uncertain; the CDR3 is the one TCRdb lists. The data originate from a study of blood T cell repertoires in COVID-19. Study in general: The United States, Italy and Spain supplied acute and convalescent COVID-19 samples. T cells, B-cell-depleted T cells, or PBMCs supplied cDNA or gDNA.

In the study's own analysis: How many nucleated cells were present was estimated from reference gene primer amplification. This table comes from immunoSEQ multiplex PCR, and its TCRdb copy is limited to in-frame clones, with some not included. V and J calls and clone size come straight from that table; D and trimming were deduced from the DNA. The table has some 91,000 clones, more than 75% seen once. CDR1 is MDHEN and CDR2 is SYDVKM in the germline V gene. The CDR3 has 15 amino acids, counting both end residues. The TCR was taken from a man between 70 and 80 years old with acute or convalescent COVID-19. The chain employs TRBV28 and TRBJ1-1; the table assigns TRBD1, which was not confirmed against the DNA. What was sequenced was peripheral blood. The CDR3 sequence is CASSSSDRRGTEAFF.